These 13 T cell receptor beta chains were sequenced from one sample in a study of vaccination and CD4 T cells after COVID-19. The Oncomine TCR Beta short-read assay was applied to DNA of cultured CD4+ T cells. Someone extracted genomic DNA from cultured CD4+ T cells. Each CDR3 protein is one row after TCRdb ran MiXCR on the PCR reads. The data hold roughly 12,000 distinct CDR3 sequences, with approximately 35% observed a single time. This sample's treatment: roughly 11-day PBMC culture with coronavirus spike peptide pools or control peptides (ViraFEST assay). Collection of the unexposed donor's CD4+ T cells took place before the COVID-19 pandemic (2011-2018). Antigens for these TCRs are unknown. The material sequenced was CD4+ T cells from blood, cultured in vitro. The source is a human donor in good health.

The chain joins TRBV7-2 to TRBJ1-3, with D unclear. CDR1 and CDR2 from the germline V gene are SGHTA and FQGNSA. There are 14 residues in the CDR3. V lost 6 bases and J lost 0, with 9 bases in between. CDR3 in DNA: TGTGCCAGCAGTTTCGGGGACTCTGGAAACACCATATATTTT. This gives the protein CASSFGDSGNTIYF. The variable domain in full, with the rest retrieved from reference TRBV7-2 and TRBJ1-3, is GAGVSQSPSNKVTEKGKDVELRCDPISGHTALYWYRQSLGQGLEFLIYFQGNSAPDKSGLPSDRFSAERTGGSVSTLTIQRTQQEDSAVYLCASSFGDSGNTIYFGEGSWLTVV.

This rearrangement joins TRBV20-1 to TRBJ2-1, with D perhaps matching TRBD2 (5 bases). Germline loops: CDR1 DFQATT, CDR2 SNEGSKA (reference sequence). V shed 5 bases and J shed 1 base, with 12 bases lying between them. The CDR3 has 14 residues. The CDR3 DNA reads TGCAGTGCTCTAACTAGACAATCCTACAATGAGCAGTTCTTC. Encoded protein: CSALTRQSYNEQFF.

The CDR3: CASSLLGRGRPDTQYF. The CDR3 DNA is TGTGCCAGTAGCCTCCTAGGCAGGGGGCGCCCAGATACGCAGTATTTT. The J gene is TRBJ2-3, the V gene TRBV19; 8 bases match TRBD1. V gave up 6 bases and J gave up 4 bases; unmatched junction bases: 12. Germline loops: CDR1 LNHDA, CDR2 SQIVND (reference sequence). The CDR3 is 16 amino acids. Full variable domain (rest looked up from reference TRBV19 and TRBJ2-3): DGGITQSPKYLFRKEGQNVTLSCEQNLNHDAMYWYRQDPGQGLRLIYYSQIVNDFQKGDIAEGYSVSREKKESFPLTVTSAQKNPTAFYLCASSLLGRGRPDTQYFGPGTRLTVL.

The CDR3 bases are TGCAGTGCTGGTCGAAACAGGGCCGGTCGCCTGGAGCAGTTCTTC. Translating gives CSAGRNRAGRLEQFF. J is TRBJ2-1 and V is TRBV20-1; possible D gene TRBD1, 6 bases. This CDR3 spans 15 amino acids. Trimming removed 5 bases at V and 10 bases at J, with 24 bases between. Germline V gives CDR1 DFQATT, CDR2 SNEGSKA (reference sequence).

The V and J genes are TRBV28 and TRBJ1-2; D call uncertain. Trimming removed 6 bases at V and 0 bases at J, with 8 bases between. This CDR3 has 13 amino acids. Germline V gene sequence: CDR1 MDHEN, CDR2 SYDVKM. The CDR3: CASRPTANYGYTF. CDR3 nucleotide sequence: TGTGCCAGCAGACCAACAGCTAACTATGGCTACACCTTC.

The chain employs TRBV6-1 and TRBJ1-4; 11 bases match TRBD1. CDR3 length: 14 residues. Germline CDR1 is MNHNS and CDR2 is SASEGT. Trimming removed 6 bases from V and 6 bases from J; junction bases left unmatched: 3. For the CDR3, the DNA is TGTGCCAGCAGGCGGACAGGGGGCGATGAAAAACTGTTTTTT. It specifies CASRRTGGDEKLFF.

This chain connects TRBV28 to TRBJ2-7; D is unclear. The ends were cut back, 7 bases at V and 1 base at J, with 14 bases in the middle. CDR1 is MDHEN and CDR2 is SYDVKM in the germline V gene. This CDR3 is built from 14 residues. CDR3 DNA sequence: TGTGCCAGCACCCCTGATCGGGTTTCCTACGAGCAGTACTTC. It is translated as CASTPDRVSYEQYF. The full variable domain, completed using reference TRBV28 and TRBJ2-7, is DVKVTQSSRYLVKRTGEKVFLECVQDMDHENMFWYRQDPGLGLRLIYFSYDVKMKEKGDIPEGYSVSREKKERFSLILESASTNQTSMYLCASTPDRVSYEQYFGPGTRLTVT.

CDR3 residues: CSAGGQVGTEAFF. CDR3 bases: TGCAGTGCTGGGGGACAGGTGGGGACTGAAGCTTTCTTT. This rearrangement joins TRBV20-1 to TRBJ1-1, with TRBD1 matching 8 bases. CDR1 is DFQATT and CDR2 is SNEGSKA in the germline V gene (reference sequence). Trimming cost V 5 bases and J 5 bases; bases outside gene matches: 7. The CDR3 is made up of 13 amino acids.

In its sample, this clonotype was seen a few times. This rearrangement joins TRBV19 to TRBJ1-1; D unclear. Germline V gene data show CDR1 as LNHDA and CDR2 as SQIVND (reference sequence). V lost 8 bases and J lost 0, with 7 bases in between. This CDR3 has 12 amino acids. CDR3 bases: TGTGCCAGTGCCAGATTGAACACTGAAGCTTTCTTT. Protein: CASARLNTEAFF.

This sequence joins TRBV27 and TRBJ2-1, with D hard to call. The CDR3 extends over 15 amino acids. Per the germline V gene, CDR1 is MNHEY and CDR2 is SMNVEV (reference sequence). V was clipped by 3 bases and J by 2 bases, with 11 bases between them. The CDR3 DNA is TGTGCCAGCAGTTTGGTGCGGCCTCCCTACAATGAGCAGTTCTTC. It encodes CASSLVRPPYNEQFF.

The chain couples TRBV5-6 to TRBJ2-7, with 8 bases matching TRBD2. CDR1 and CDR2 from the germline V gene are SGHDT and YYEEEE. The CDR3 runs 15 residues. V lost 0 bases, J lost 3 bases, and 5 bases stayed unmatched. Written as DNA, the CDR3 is TGTGCCAGCAGCTTGGCAACTAGCGGATACTACGAGCAGTACTTC. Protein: CASSLATSGYYEQYF. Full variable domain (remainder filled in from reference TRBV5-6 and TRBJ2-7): DAGVTQSPTHLIKTRGQQVTLRCSPKSGHDTVSWYQQALGQGPQFIFQYYEEEERQRGNFPDRFSGHQFPNYSSELNVNALLLGDSALYLCASSLATSGYYEQYFGPGTRLTVT.

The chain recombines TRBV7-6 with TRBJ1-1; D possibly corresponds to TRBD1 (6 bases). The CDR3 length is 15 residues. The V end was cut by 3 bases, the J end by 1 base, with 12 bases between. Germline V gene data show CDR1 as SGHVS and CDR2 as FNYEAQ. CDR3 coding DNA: TGTGCCAGCAGCTTTAAAGGGGGTGCGAACACTGAAGCTTTCTTT. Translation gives CASSFKGGANTEAFF.

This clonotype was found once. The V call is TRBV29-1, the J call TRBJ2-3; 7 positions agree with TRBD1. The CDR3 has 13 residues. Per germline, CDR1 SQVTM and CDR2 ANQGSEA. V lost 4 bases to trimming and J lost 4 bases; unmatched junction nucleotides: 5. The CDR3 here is CSVANRGADTQYF. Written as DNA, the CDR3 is TGCAGCGTTGCGAACAGGGGAGCAGATACGCAGTATTTT.